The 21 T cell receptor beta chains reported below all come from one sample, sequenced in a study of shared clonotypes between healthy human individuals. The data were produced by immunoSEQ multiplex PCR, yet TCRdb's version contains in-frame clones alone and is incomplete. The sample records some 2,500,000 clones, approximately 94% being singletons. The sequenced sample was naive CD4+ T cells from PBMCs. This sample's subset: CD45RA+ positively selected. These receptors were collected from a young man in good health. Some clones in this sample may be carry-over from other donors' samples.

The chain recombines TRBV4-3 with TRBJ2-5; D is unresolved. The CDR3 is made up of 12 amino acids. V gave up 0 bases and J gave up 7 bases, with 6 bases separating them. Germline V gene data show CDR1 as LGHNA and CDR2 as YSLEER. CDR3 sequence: CASSQEGATQYF. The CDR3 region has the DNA TGCGCCAGCAGCCAAGAGGGTGCGACCCAGTACTTC.

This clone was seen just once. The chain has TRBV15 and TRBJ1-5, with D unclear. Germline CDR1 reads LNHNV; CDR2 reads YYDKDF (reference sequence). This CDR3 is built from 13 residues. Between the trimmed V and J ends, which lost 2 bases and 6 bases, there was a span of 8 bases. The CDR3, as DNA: TGTGCCACCAGCAGACGGAACGGTCAGCCCCAGCATTTT. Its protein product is CATSRRNGQPQHF.

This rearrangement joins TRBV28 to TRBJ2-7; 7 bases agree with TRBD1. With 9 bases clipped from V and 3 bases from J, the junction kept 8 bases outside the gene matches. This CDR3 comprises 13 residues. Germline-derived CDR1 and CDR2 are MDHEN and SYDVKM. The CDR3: CASYRGQNYEQYF. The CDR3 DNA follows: TGTGCCAGTTACAGGGGCCAAAACTACGAGCAGTACTTC.

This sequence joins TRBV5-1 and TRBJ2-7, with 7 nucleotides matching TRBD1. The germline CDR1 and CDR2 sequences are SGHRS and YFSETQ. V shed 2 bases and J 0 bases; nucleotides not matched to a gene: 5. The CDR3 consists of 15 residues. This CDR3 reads CASSFTGDPSYEQYF. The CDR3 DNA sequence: TGCGCCAGCAGCTTTACAGGGGATCCCTCCTACGAGCAGTACTTC.

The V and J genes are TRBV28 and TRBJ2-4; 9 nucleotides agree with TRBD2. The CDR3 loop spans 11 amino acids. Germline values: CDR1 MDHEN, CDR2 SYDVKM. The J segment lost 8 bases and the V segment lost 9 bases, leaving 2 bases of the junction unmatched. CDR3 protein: CASSGSDIQYF. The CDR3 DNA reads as TGTGCCAGTAGCGGGAGTGACATTCAGTACTTC.

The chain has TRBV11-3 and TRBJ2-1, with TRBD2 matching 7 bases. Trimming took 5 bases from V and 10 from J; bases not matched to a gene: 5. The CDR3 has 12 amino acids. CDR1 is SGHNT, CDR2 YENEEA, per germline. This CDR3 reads CASSPSSGEQFF. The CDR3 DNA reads TGTGCCAGCAGCCCGTCTAGCGGCGAGCAGTTCTTC.

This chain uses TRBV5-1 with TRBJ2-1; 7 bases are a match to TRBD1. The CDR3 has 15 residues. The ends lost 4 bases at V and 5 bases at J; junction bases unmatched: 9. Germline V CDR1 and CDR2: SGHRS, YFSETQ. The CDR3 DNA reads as TGCGCCAGCAGCGCCAGGGGGACAGCGGACAATGAGCAGTTCTTC. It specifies CASSARGTADNEQFF.

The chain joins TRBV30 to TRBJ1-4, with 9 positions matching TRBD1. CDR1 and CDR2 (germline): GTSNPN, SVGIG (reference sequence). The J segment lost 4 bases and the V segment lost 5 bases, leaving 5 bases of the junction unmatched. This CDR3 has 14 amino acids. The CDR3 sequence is CAWGQGQGNEKLFF. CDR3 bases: TGTGCCTGGGGTCAGGGACAGGGTAATGAAAAACTGTTTTTT.

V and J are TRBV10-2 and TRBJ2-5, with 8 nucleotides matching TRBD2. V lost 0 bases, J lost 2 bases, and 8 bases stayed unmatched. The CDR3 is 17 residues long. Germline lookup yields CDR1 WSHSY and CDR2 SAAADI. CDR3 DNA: TGCGCCAGCAGTGAGTCTTTCGGGAGGGCAGGGCAAGAGACCCAGTACTTC. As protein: CASSESFGRAGQETQYF.

Written as DNA, the CDR3 is TGCGCCAGCAGCCCGCAAGCGGGAGGGCCCAATGAGCAGTTCTTC. Translating gives CASSPQAGGPNEQFF. The chain joins TRBV5-1 to TRBJ2-1; 10 nucleotides agree with TRBD2. Germline trimming cut 4 bases from V and 6 bases from J; bases unmatched to any gene: 7. The CDR3 covers 15 residues. CDR1 SGHRS and CDR2 YFSETQ come from the germline V gene.

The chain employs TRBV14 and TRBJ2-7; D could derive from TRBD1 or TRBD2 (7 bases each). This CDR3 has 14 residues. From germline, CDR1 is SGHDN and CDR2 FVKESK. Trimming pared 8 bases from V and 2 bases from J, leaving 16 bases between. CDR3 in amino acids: CASARGGSTYEQYF. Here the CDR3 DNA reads TGTGCCAGCGCCAGGGGGGGGAGTACCTACGAGCAGTACTTC.

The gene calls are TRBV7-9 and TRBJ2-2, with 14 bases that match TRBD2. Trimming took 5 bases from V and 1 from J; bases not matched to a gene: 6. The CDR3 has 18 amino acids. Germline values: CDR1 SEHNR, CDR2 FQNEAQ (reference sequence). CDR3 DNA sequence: TGTGCCAGCAGCGGGACTAGCGGGAGCCACTTGAACACCGGGGAGCTGTTTTTT. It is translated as CASSGTSGSHLNTGELFF.

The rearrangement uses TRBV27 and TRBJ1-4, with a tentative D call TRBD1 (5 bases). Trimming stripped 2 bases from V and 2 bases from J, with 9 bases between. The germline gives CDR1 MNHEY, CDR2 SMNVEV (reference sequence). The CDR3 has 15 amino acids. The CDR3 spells CASSLRAGTNEKLFF. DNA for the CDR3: TGTGCCAGCAGTTTAAGGGCAGGGACTAATGAAAAACTGTTTTTT.

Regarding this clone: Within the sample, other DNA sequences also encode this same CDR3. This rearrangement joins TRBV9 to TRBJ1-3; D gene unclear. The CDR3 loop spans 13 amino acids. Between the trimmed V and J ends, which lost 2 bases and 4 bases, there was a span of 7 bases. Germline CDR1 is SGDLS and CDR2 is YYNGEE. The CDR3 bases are TGTGCCAGCAGCGTTGGGTCAGGAAACACCATATATTTT. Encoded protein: CASSVGSGNTIYF.

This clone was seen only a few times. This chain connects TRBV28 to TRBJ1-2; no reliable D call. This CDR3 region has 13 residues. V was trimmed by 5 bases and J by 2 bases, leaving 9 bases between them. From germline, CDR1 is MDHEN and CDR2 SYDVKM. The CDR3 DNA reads TGTGCCAGCAGTACAACAGAGAACTATGGCTACACCTTC. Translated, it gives CASSTTENYGYTF.

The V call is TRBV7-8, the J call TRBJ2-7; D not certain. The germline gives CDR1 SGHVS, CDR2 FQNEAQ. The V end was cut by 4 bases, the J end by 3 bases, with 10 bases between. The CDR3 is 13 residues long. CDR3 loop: CASSSDGYYEQYF. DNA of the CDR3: TGTGCCAGCAGCTCGGACGGATACTACGAGCAGTACTTC.

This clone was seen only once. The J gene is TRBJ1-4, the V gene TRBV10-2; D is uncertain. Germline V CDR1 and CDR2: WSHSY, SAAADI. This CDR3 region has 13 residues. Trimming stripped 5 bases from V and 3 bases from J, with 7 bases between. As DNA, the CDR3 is TGCGCCAGCAGTAGGAGACCTAATGAAAAACTGTTTTTT. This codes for CASSRRPNEKLFF.

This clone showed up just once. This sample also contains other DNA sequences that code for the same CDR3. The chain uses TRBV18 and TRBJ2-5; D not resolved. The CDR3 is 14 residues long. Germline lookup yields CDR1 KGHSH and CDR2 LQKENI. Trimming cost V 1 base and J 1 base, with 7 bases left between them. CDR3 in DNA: TGTGCCAGCTCACCACTGACGGTCCAAGAGACCCAGTACTTC. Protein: CASSPLTVQETQYF.

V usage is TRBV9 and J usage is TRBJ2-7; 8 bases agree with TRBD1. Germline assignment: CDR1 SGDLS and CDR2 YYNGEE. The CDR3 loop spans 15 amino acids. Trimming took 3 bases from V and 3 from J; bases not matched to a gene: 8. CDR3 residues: CASSGSRDRNYEQYF. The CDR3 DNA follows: TGTGCCAGCAGCGGCAGCCGGGACAGGAACTACGAGCAGTACTTC. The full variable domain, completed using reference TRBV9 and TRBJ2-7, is DSGVTQTPKHLITATGQRVTLRCSPRSGDLSVYWYQQSLDQGLQFLIQYYNGEERAKGNILERFSAQQFPDLHSELNLSSLELGDSALYFCASSGSRDRNYEQYFGPGTRLTVT.

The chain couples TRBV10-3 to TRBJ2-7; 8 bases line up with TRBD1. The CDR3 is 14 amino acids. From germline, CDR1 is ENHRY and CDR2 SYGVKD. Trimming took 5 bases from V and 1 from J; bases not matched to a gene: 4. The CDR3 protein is CAISKDRASYEQYF. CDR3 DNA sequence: TGTGCCATCAGTAAGGACAGGGCTTCCTACGAGCAGTACTTC.

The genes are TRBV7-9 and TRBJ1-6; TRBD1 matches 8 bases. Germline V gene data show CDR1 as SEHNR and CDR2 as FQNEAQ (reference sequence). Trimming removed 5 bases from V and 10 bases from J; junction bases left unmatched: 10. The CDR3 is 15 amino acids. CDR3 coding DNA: TGTGCCAGCAGCGCAAACAGGGGGTTAATCTCACCCCTCCACTTT. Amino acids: CASSANRGLISPLHF.